The 9 T cell receptor beta chains reported below all come from one sample, sequenced in a study of blood T cell repertoires in COVID-19. TCRdb's copy holds only in-frame clones and misses some; the assay was immunoSEQ multiplex PCR. The table records over 250,000 clones, 85% to 90% of them present only once. Sequencing was performed on peripheral blood. These receptors all come from a human donor in a cohort sampled during active COVID-19.

V is TRBV7-9 and J is TRBJ1-3, with D possibly matching TRBD1 (6 bases). Germline V CDR1 and CDR2: SEHNR, FQNEAQ (reference sequence). Trimming stripped 5 bases from V and 4 bases from J, with 12 bases between. The CDR3 runs 14 residues. The CDR3 sequence: CASSLTGTGNTIYF. CDR3 DNA sequence: TGTGCCAGCAGCCTCACAGGGACCGGAAACACCATATATTTT.

The chain joins TRBV4-2 to TRBJ2-7, with 9 nucleotides matching TRBD1. CDR1 is LGHNA and CDR2 is YNFKEQ in the germline V gene. The CDR3 spans 17 residues. The trim removed 4 bases at V and 4 bases at J, leaving 14 bases unmatched. The CDR3 sequence is CASSPDYSGTGRYEQYF. CDR3 coding DNA: TGTGCCAGCAGCCCAGACTACTCCGGGACAGGGCGGTACGAGCAGTACTTC.

A word on this clone: The junction departs from germline at one end; a sequencing error may be responsible. The chain has TRBV5-1 and TRBJ2-7; the D gene is possibly TRBD2 (7 bases). The CDR3 has 15 residues. Germline values: CDR1 SGHRS, CDR2 YFSETQ. In DNA form, the CDR3 reads TGCGCCCGCAGCCCGGGCGGGGGAGGGGGGTACGAGCAGTACTTC. The encoded protein is CARSPGGGGGYEQYF.

The chain recombines TRBV28 with TRBJ2-7, with a possible D match to TRBD1 (5 bases). From germline, CDR1 is MDHEN and CDR2 SYDVKM. Trimming took off 5 bases at V and 3 bases at J, with 8 bases between the two ends. The CDR3 runs 12 residues. The CDR3 DNA is TGTGCCAGCAGTACAGGAAACTACGAGCAGTACTTC. It codes for CASSTGNYEQYF. The complete variable domain, with remaining parts taken from reference TRBV28 and TRBJ2-7, reads DVKVTQSSRYLVKRTGEKVFLECVQDMDHENMFWYRQDPGLGLRLIYFSYDVKMKEKGDIPEGYSVSREKKERFSLILESASTNQTSMYLCASSTGNYEQYFGPGTRLTVT.

The chain links TRBV4-2 to TRBJ1-4; 8 bases match TRBD1. Trimming cost V 6 bases and J 3 bases; bases outside gene matches: 9. The CDR3 is made up of 16 amino acids. Looked up from germline, CDR1 is LGHNA and CDR2 is YNFKEQ. CDR3 protein: CASSLRQGPANEKLFF. Here the CDR3 DNA reads TGTGCCAGCAGTCTGAGACAGGGGCCGGCTAATGAAAAACTGTTTTTT.

About this clone: One junction end does not reproduce the germline sequence, and a read error may be involved. The chain employs TRBV30 and TRBJ1-6; possible D gene TRBD1, 5 bases. Germline V lookup: CDR1 GTSNPN, CDR2 SVGIG (reference sequence). The CDR3 is made up of 12 amino acids. DNA for the CDR3: TGCTCCTCGGGGGAGTTTGGTTCACCCCTCCACTTT. Residues: CSSGEFGSPLHF.

This sequence joins TRBV2 and TRBJ2-2; D remains ambiguous. CDR3 length: 12 residues. The germline gives CDR1 SNHLY, CDR2 FYNNEI. V lost 7 bases to trimming and J lost 1 base, with 4 bases between them. CDR3 residues: CASIMNTGELFF. DNA of the CDR3: TGTGCCAGCATCATGAACACCGGGGAGCTGTTTTTT.

The chain has TRBV28 and TRBJ1-5; D perhaps matches TRBD1 (5 bases). The germline V and J ends were trimmed by 3 bases and 6 bases, with 15 bases remaining between them. The CDR3 loop spans 15 amino acids. CDR1 MDHEN and CDR2 SYDVKM come from the germline V gene. Here the CDR3 DNA reads TGTGCCAGCAGTTTTTTGCGCGGGGGTGGTCAGCCCCAGCATTTT. Translating gives CASSFLRGGGQPQHF.

CDR3 DNA: TGTGCCAGCAGCTTAAGACTAGCGGGAGGGCCTACCGGGGAGCTGTTTTTT. Amino acid sequence: CASSLRLAGGPTGELFF. This chain uses TRBV7-2 with TRBJ2-2, with TRBD2 matching over 14 bases. J gave up 5 bases and V 2 bases, and 4 bases lay outside the gene matches. CDR1 is SGHTA and CDR2 is FQGNSA in the germline V gene. The CDR3 covers 17 residues.